The source of this T cell receptor beta chain is a study of blood T cell repertoires in COVID-19. Study information: Both acute and convalescent COVID-19 samples were obtained from the United States, Italy and Spain.

This CDR3 region has 14 residues. Germline CDR1 reads SGHNT; CDR2 reads YYREEE (reference sequence). V lost 1 base to trimming and J lost 4 bases, with 11 bases between them. TCRdb's copy holds only in-frame clones and misses some; the assay was immunoSEQ multiplex PCR. The sample has approximately 270,000 clones, roughly four fifths seen once. This sequence originates from a person aged 70 to 79 with COVID-19, enrolled during active disease. The rearrangement links TRBV5-4 to TRBJ1-2; TRBD1 is a possible D gene (6 bases). Sequenced: peripheral blood. The CDR3 sequence is CASSLPGGGYGYTF. The CDR3 nucleotides read TGTGCCAGCAGCTTGCCGGGAGGGGGCTATGGCTACACCTTC.